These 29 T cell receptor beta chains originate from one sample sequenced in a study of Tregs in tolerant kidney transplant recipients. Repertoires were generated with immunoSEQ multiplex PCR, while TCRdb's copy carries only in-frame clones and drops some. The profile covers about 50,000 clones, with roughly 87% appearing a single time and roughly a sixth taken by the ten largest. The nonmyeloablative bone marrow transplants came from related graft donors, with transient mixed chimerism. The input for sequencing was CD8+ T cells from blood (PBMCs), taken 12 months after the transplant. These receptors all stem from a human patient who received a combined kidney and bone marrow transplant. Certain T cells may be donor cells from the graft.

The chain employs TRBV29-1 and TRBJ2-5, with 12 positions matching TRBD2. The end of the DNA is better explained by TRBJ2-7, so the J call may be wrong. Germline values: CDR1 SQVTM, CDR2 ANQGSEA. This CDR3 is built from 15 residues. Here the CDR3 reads CSVEVLAGGPYEQYF. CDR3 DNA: TGCAGCGTTGAGGTCCTAGCGGGAGGGCCCTACGAGCAGTACTTC.

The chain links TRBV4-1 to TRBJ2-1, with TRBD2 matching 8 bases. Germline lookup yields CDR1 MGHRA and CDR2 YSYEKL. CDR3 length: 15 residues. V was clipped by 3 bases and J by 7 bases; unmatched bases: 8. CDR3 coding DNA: TGCGCCAGCAGCCAGGCTAGCGGGTCGCCGAATGAGCAGTTCTTC. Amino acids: CASSQASGSPNEQFF.

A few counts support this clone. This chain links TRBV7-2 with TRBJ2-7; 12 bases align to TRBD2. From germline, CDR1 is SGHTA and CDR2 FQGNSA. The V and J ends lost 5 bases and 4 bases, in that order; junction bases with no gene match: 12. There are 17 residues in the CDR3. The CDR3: CASSTSTSGSRSYEQYF. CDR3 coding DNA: TGTGCCAGCAGCACCTCGACTAGCGGGAGTAGATCATACGAGCAGTACTTC.

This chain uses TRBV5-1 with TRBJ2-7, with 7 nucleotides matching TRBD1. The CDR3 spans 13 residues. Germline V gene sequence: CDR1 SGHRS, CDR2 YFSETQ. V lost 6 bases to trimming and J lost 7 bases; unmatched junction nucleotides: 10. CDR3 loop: CASTIWTGREQYF. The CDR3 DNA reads TGCGCCAGCACCATTTGGACAGGTAGAGAGCAGTACTTC.

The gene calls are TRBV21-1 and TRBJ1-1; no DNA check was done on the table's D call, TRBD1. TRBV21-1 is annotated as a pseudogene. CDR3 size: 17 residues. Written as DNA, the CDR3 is TGTGCCAGCAGCACTCTTCGACAGGGAAGGGGGAACACTGAAGCTTTCTTT. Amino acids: CASSTLRQGRGNTEAFF.

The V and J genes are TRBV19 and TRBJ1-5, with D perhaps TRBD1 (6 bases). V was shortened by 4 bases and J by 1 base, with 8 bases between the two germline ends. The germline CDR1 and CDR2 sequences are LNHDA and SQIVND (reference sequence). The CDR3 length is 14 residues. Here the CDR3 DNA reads TGTGCCAGTAGTACAGGGGCGAGCAATCAGCCCCAGCATTTT. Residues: CASSTGASNQPQHF. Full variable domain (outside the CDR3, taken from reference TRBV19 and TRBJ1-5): DGGITQSPKYLFRKEGQNVTLSCEQNLNHDAMYWYRQDPGQGLRLIYYSQIVNDFQKGDIAEGYSVSREKKESFPLTVTSAQKNPTAFYLCASSTGASNQPQHFGDGTRLSIL.

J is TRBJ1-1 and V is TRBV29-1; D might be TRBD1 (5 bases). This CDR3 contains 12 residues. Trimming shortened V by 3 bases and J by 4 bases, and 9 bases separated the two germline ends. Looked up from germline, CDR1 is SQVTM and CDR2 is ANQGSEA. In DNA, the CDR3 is TGCAGCGTTGACGGGGGAGCCACTGAAGCTTTCTTT. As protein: CSVDGGATEAFF.

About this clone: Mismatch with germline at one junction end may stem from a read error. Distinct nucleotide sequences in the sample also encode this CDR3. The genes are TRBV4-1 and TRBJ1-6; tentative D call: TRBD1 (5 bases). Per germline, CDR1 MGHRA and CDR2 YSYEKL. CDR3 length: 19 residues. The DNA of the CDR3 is TGCGCCAGCAGCCAAGATTCGGGTCAGGGAAGCTCCTATAATTCCCCCCTCCACTTT. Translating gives CASSQDSGQGSSYNSPLHF.

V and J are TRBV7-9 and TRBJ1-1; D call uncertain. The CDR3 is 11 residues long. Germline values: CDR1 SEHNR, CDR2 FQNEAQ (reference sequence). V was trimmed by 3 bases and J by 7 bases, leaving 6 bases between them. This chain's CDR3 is CASSFGIEAFF. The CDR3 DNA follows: TGTGCCAGCAGCTTCGGGATTGAAGCTTTCTTT.

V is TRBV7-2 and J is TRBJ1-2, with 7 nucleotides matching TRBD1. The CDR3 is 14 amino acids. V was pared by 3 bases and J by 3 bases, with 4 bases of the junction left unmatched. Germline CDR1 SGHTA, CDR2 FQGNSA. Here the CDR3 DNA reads TGTGCCAGCAGCTTGGACGGGACAGACTATGGCTACACCTTC. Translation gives CASSLDGTDYGYTF. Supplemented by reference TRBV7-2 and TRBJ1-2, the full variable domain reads GAGVSQSPSNKVTEKGKDVELRCDPISGHTALYWYRQSLGQGLEFLIYFQGNSAPDKSGLPSDRFSAERTGGSVSTLTIQRTQQEDSAVYLCASSLDGTDYGYTFGSGTRLTVV.

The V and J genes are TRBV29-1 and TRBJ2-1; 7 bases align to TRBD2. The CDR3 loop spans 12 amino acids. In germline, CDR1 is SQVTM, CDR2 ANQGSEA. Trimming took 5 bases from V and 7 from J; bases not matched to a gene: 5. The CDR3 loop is CSVNSGENEQFF. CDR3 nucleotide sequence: TGCAGCGTTAACAGCGGGGAAAATGAGCAGTTCTTC.

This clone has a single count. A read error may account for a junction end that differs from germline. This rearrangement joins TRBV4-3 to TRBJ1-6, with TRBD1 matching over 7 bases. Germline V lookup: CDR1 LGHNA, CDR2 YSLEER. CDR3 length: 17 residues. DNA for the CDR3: TGCGCCAGCAGCCAAGAACTGGAGGGGGCCTATAATTCCCCCCTCCACTTT. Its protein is CASSQELEGAYNSPLHF.

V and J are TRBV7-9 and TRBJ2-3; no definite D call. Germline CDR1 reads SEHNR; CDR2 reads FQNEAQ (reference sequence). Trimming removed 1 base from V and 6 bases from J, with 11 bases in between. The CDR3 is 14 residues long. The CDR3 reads CASSLVLAVDTQYF. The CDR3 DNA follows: TGTGCCAGCAGCTTAGTCTTGGCGGTGGATACGCAGTATTTT.

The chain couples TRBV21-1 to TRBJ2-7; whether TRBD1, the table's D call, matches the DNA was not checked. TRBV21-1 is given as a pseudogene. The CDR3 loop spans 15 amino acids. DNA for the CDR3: TGTGCCAGCAGCAAAGGGGCCAGGGGAACACAAGAGCAGTACTTC. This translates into CASSKGARGTQEQYF.

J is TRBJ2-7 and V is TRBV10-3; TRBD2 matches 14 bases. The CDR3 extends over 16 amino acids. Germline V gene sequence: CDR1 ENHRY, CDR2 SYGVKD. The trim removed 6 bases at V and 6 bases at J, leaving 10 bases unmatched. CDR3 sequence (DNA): TGTGCCATCAGCGTCTCGGGGACTAGCGGGAGCGGCGAGCAGTACTTC. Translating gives CAISVSGTSGSGEQYF.

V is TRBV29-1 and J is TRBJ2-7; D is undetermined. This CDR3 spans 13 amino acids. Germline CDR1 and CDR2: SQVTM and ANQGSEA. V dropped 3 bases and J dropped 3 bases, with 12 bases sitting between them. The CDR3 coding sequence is TGCAGCGTTGAGGGCAGATACGGCTACGAGCAGTACTTC. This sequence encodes CSVEGRYGYEQYF.

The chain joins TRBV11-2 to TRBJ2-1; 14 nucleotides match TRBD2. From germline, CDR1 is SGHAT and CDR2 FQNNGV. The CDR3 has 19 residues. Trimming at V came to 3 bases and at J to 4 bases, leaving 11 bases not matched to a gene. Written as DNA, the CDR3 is TGTGCCAGCAGCTTCAAGGGACTAGCGGGAGTCACGGCTTACAATGAGCAGTTCTTC. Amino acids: CASSFKGLAGVTAYNEQFF.

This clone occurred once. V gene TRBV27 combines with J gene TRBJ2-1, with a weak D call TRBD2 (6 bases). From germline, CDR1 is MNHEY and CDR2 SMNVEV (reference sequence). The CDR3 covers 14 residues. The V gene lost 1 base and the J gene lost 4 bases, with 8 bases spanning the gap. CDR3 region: CASSLFSGYNEQFF. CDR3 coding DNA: TGTGCCAGCAGTTTATTTAGCGGTTACAATGAGCAGTTCTTC.

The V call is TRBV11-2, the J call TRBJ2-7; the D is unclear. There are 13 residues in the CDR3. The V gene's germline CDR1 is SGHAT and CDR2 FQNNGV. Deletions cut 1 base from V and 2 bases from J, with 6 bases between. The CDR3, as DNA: TGTGCCAGCAGCTTAGGAGTCACCTACGAGCAGTACTTC. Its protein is CASSLGVTYEQYF.

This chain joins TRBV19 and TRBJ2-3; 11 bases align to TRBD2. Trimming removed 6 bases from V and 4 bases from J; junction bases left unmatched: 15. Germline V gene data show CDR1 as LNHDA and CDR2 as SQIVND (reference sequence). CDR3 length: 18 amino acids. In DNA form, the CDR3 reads TGTGCCAGTAGCCCCATCAGCCTAGCGGGAGGACGGGCAGATACGCAGTATTTT. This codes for CASSPISLAGGRADTQYF.

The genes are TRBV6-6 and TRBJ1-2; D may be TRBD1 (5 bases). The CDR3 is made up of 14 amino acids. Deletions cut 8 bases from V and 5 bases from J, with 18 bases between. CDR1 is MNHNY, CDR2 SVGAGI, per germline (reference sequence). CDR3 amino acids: CASRIGAAYYGYTF. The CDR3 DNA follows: TGTGCCAGCCGGATTGGGGCCGCTTATTATGGCTACACCTTC.

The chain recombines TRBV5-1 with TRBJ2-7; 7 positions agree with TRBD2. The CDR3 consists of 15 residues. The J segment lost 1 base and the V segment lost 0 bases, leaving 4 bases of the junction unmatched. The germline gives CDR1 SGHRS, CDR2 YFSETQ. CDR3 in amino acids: CASSLDAGESYEQYF. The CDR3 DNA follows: TGCGCCAGCAGCTTGGATGCGGGGGAGTCCTACGAGCAGTACTTC.

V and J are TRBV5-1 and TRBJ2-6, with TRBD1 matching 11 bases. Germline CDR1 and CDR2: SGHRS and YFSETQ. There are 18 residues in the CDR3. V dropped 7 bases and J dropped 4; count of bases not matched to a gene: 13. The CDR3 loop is CASLPGTGGPAGANVLTF. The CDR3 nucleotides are TGCGCCAGCCTACCCGGGACAGGGGGGCCGGCGGGGGCCAACGTCCTGACTTTC.

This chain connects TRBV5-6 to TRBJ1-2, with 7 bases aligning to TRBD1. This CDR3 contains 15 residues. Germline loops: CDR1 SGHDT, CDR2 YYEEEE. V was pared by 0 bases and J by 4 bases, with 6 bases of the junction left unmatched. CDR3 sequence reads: CASSLAPGQSYGYTF. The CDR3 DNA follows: TGTGCCAGCAGCTTGGCACCGGGACAGAGCTATGGCTACACCTTC. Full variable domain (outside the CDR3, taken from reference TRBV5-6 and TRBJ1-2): DAGVTQSPTHLIKTRGQQVTLRCSPKSGHDTVSWYQQALGQGPQFIFQYYEEEERQRGNFPDRFSGHQFPNYSSELNVNALLLGDSALYLCASSLAPGQSYGYTFGSGTRLTVV.

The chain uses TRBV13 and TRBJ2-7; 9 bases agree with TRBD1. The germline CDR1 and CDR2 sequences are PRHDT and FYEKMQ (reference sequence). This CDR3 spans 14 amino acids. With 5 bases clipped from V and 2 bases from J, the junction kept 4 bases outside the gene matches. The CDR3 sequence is CASSLTGGAYEQYF. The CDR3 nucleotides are TGTGCCAGCAGCCTCACAGGGGGCGCCTACGAGCAGTACTTC.

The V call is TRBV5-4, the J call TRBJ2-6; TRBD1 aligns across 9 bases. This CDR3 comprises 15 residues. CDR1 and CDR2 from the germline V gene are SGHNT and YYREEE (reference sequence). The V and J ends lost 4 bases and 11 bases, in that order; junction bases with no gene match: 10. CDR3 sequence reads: CASSPGTGTLDVLTF. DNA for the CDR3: TGTGCCAGCAGCCCGGGGACAGGGACTCTGGACGTCCTGACTTTC.

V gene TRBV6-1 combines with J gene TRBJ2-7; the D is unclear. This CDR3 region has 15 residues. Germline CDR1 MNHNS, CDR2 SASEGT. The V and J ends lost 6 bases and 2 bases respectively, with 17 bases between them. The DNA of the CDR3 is TGTGCCAGCAGCGTCCCGGGTCCTCCGACCTACGAGCAGTACTTC. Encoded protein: CASSVPGPPTYEQYF.

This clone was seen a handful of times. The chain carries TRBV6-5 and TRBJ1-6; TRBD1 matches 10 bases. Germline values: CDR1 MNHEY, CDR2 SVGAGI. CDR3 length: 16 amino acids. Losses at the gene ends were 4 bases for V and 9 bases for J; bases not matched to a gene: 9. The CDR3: CASSSSTGGDSSPLHF. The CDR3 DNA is TGTGCCAGCAGTTCGTCGACAGGGGGCGATAGTTCACCCCTCCACTTT.

The CDR3 region is CASSLSSGTGAYNEQFF. As DNA, the CDR3 is TGTGCCAGTAGTTTATCTTCGGGGACAGGGGCCTACAATGAGCAGTTCTTC. V and J are TRBV19 and TRBJ2-1; 10 nucleotides line up with TRBD1. J lost 2 bases, V lost 5 bases, and 9 bases had no gene match. Germline V CDR1 and CDR2: LNHDA, SQIVND (reference sequence). This CDR3 has 17 residues.